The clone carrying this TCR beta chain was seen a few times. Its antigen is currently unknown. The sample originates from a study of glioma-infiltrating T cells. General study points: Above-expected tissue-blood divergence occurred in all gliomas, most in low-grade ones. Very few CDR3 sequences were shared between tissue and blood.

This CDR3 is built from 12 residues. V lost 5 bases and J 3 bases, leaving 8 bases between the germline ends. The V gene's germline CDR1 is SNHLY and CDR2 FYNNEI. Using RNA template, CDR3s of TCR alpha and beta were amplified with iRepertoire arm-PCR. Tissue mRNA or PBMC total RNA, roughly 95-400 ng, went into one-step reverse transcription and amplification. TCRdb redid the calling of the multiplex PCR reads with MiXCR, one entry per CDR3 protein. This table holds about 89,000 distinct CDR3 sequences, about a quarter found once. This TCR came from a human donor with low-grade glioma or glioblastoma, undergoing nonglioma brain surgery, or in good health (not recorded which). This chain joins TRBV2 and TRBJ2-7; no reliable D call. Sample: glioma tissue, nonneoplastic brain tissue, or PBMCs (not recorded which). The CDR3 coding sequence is TGTGCCAGCAGTACAGATTTCTACGAGCAGTACTTC. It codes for CASSTDFYEQYF. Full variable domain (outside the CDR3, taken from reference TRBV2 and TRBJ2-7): EPEVTQTPSHQVTQMGQEVILRCVPISNHLYFYWYRQILGQKVEFLVSFYNNEISEKSEIFDDQFSVERPDGSNFTLKIRSTKLEDSAMYFCASSTDFYEQYFGPGTRLTVT.